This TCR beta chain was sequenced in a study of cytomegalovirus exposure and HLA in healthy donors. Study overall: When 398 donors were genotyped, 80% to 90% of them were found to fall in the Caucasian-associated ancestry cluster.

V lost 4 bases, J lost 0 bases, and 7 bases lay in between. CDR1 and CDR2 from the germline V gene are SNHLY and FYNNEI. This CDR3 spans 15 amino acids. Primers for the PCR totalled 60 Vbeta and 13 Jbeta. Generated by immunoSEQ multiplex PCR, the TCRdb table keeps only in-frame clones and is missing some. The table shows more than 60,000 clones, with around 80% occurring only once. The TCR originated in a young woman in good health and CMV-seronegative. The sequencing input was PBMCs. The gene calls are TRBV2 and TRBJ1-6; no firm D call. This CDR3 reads CASSVESSYNSPLHF. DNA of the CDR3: TGTGCCAGCAGTGTAGAGAGCTCCTATAATTCACCCCTCCACTTT. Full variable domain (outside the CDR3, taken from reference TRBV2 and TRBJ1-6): EPEVTQTPSHQVTQMGQEVILRCVPISNHLYFYWYRQILGQKVEFLVSFYNNEISEKSEIFDDQFSVERPDGSNFTLKIRSTKLEDSAMYFCASSVESSYNSPLHFGNGTRLTVT.